The clone carrying this T cell receptor beta chain was picked up a small number of times. These data originate in a study of cytomegalovirus exposure and HLA in healthy donors. Primers for the PCR totalled 60 Vbeta and 13 Jbeta. The method was immunoSEQ multiplex PCR; TCRdb's version includes in-frame clones alone and lacks a portion of them. The repertoire holds more than 85,000 clones, with roughly 80% as singletons. V dropped 10 bases and J dropped 2 bases, with 17 bases sitting between them. The CDR3 spans 15 residues. Germline V CDR1 and CDR2: SGHTA, FQGNSA. The TCR was taken from a male donor in good health and CMV-seropositive. The chain couples TRBV7-2 to TRBJ2-2, with a tentative D call TRBD2 (6 bases). Sequenced input: PBMCs. The CDR3, as DNA: TGTGCCACCCGGCAGGGACTCTCAAACACCGGGGAGCTGTTTTTT. It codes for CATRQGLSNTGELFF.